This T cell receptor (beta chain) is drawn from a study of shared clonotypes between healthy human individuals. Study-wide context: The study enrolled two women and three men aged 18 to 49.

Ten immunoSEQ deep assay plates were used to sequence the DNA of unsorted PBMCs. Clones were sequenced by immunoSEQ multiplex PCR, and TCRdb holds only the in-frame ones, with some missing. The data show fewer than 650,000 clones, around 80% seen once. Germline CDR1 and CDR2: SGHRS and YFSETQ. The length of the CDR3 is 14 residues. V was pared by 4 bases and J by 4 bases, with 13 bases between. The specimen was PBMCs. The receptor was isolated from a woman aged 40 to 50 in good health. Some clones in this sample may be carry-over from other donors' samples. This chain joins TRBV5-1 and TRBJ2-3, with D possibly TRBD2 on 5 matching bases. The CDR3 region has the DNA TGCGCCAGCAGCGATCCGGGGAGCGCAGATACGCAGTATTTT. Translated, it gives CASSDPGSADTQYF. The full variable domain, completed using reference TRBV5-1 and TRBJ2-3, is KAGVTQTPRYLIKTRGQQVTLSCSPISGHRSVSWYQQTPGQGLQFLFEYFSETQRNKGNFPGRFSGRQFSNSRSEMNVSTLELGDSALYLCASSDPGSADTQYFGPGTRLTVL.